These 14 T cell receptor beta chains were sequenced from one sample in a study of shared clonotypes between healthy human individuals (dated by TCRdb to the early 2020s). Receptor libraries were prepared by the immunoSEQ multiplex PCR assay. The clones in this table, taken by TCRdb from immuneACCESS, are in-frame only. Not every clone is retained; where verified, under half of the shortfall comes from an unresolved V gene, and the cause of the rest is unknown. The sample table shows over a million clones, and around 97% are seen once. In total, the top ten clones hold about 1% of the sample. The specimen sequenced was naive CD4+ T cells sorted from blood. The cell subset or site label corresponds to: CD45RA+ positively selected. The receptor set was obtained from a man in his thirties or forties in good health.

The chain employs TRBV21-1 and TRBJ2-1; the table assigns TRBD1, which was not confirmed against the DNA. TRBV21-1 is a documented pseudogene. The CDR3 is 18 amino acids. Here the CDR3 reads CASKFDRGRKGPYNEQFF. In nucleotides, the CDR3 is TGTGCCAGCAAGTTTGACAGGGGGCGTAAGGGACCCTACAATGAGCAGTTCTTC.

The CDR3 spells CASSPPGRKDGYTF. CDR3 bases: TGTGCCAGCTCACCACCGGGCAGGAAGGATGGCTACACCTTC. The V gene is TRBV18, the J gene TRBJ1-2, with D uncertain. Germline loops: CDR1 KGHSH, CDR2 LQKENI. This CDR3 is built from 14 residues. The V gene lost 0 bases and the J gene lost 6 bases, with 11 bases spanning the gap.

The count of this clone is one. CDR3 in amino acids: CATSRDRVRYYNEQFF. The CDR3 region has the DNA TGTGCCACCAGCAGAGATCGGGTACGGTACTACAATGAGCAGTTCTTC. The V call is TRBV15, the J call TRBJ2-1; the D is unclear. Per germline, CDR1 LNHNV and CDR2 YYDKDF (reference sequence). Trimming took off 0 bases at V and 3 bases at J, with 12 bases between the two ends. CDR3 length equals 16 residues.

The chain links TRBV18 to TRBJ2-5; the match to TRBD2 covers 7 bases. The CDR3 length is 18 residues. The ends lost 3 bases at V and 7 bases at J; junction bases unmatched: 20. Germline-derived CDR1 and CDR2 are KGHSH and LQKENI. The CDR3 DNA reads as TGTGCCAGCTCACCTCTAGGGCTAGCGGCCAGTTTCGAAGGGACCCAGTACTTC. As protein: CASSPLGLAASFEGTQYF.

This chain connects TRBV18 to TRBJ1-1, with TRBD1 matching over 8 bases. V was pared by 1 base and J by 6 bases, with 19 bases of the junction left unmatched. The length of the CDR3 is 19 residues. The germline gives CDR1 KGHSH, CDR2 LQKENI. CDR3 bases: TGTGCCAGCTCACCACTAGGGGGTCAGGGGGCGAGGGAGTTCGCTGAAGCTTTCTTT. Protein product: CASSPLGGQGAREFAEAFF.

The chain recombines TRBV10-3 with TRBJ2-7, with 9 nucleotides matching TRBD2. The CDR3 extends over 15 amino acids. Trimming cost V 8 bases and J 0 bases; bases outside gene matches: 8. CDR1 ENHRY and CDR2 SYGVKD come from the germline V gene. CDR3 sequence: CAIGAGGISSYEQYF. The CDR3 bases are TGTGCCATCGGGGCGGGAGGGATAAGCTCCTACGAGCAGTACTTC.

The chain joins TRBV4-1 to TRBJ2-1; D is uncertain. CDR1 and CDR2 (germline): MGHRA, YSYEKL. This CDR3 has 12 residues. V was clipped by 6 bases and J by 9 bases, with 12 bases between them. CDR3 region: CASRPSSGEQFF. CDR3 sequence (DNA): TGCGCCAGCAGACCTTCTTCGGGTGAGCAGTTCTTC.

This clone was seen once. The CDR3 sequence: CASSATLNTEAFF. For the CDR3, the DNA is TGTGCCAGCAGCGCGACTTTGAACACTGAAGCTTTCTTT. The chain links TRBV6-4 to TRBJ1-1, with D uncertain. CDR3 length: 13 residues. The V end lost 6 bases, the J end lost 0 bases, and 8 bases lay between the germline ends. Per germline, CDR1 MRHNA and CDR2 SNTAGT.

V usage is TRBV7-8 and J usage is TRBJ2-3; no clear D. This CDR3 region has 14 residues. In germline, CDR1 is SGHVS, CDR2 FQNEAQ. The ends were cut back, 1 base at V and 0 bases at J, with 5 bases in the middle. CDR3 in DNA: TGTGCCAGCAGCTTAGTCCGCAGCACAGATACGCAGTATTTT. It translates to CASSLVRSTDTQYF.

The chain carries TRBV19 and TRBJ2-5; TRBD1 might be the D (5 bases). V dropped 1 base and J dropped 1 base, with 7 bases sitting between them. The CDR3 has 14 residues. The germline V gene has CDR1 LNHDA and CDR2 SQIVND (reference sequence). The CDR3 nucleotides read TGTGCCAGTAGTATAGGACAGATCCAAGAGACCCAGTACTTC. This gives the protein CASSIGQIQETQYF.

The chain is built from TRBV9 and TRBJ2-7; 13 positions match TRBD2. The CDR3 is 15 residues long. V lost 3 bases to trimming and J lost 2 bases; unmatched junction nucleotides: 2. Germline V gives CDR1 SGDLS, CDR2 YYNGEE. In DNA, the CDR3 is TGTGCCAGCAGCGGGGGACTAGCGGGACCCTACGAGCAGTACTTC. Translation: CASSGGLAGPYEQYF. Based on the CDR3 plus reference TRBV9 and TRBJ2-7, the full variable domain is DSGVTQTPKHLITATGQRVTLRCSPRSGDLSVYWYQQSLDQGLQFLIQYYNGEERAKGNILERFSAQQFPDLHSELNLSSLELGDSALYFCASSGGLAGPYEQYFGPGTRLTVT.

The rearrangement links TRBV5-5 to TRBJ2-1, with 10 nucleotides matching TRBD2. Germline V gene data show CDR1 as SGHKS and CDR2 as YYEKEE (reference sequence). The CDR3 extends over 17 amino acids. V lost 0 bases and J lost 8; bases outside the gene matches: 11. The CDR3 region has the DNA TGTGCCAGCAGCTTGGTCCGGACTAGCGGCAAAGGTGATGAGCAGTTCTTC. The encoded protein is CASSLVRTSGKGDEQFF.

V and J are TRBV10-1 and TRBJ2-7; 8 bases line up with TRBD1. In germline, CDR1 is WNHNN, CDR2 SYGVQD (reference sequence). CDR3 length: 16 residues. V was pared by 4 bases and J by 2 bases, with 10 bases of the junction left unmatched. CDR3 loop: CASSGRPGTGTYEQYF. The DNA for the CDR3 is TGCGCCAGCAGTGGTCGTCCCGGGACAGGAACCTACGAGCAGTACTTC.

This clone was seen once. The CDR3 DNA is TGTGCCAGCAGCTCGGGGACAAGGCCCCAATCCTACGAGCAGTACTTC. Translated: CASSSGTRPQSYEQYF. V gene TRBV7-9 combines with J gene TRBJ2-7; a weak D match, TRBD1 (6 bases). The CDR3 totals 16 residues. Per the germline V gene, CDR1 is SEHNR and CDR2 is FQNEAQ (reference sequence). The V and J ends lost 4 bases and 1 base respectively, with 17 bases between them.